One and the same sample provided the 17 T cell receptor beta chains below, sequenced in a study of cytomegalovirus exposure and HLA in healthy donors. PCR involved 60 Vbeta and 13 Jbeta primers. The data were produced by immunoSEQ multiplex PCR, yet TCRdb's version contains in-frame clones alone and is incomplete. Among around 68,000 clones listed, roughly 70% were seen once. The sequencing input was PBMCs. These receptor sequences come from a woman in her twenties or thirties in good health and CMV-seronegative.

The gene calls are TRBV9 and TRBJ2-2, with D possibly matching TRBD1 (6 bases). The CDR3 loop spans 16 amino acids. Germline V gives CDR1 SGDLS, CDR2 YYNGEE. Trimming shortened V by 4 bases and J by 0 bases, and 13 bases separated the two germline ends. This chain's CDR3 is CASSFRQVANTGELFF. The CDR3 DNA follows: TGTGCCAGCAGCTTCAGACAGGTGGCGAACACCGGGGAGCTGTTTTTT.

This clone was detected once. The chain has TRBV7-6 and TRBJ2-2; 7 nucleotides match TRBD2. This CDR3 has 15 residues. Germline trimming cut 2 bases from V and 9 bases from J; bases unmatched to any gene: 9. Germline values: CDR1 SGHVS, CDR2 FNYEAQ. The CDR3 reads CASSLSPAGWRELFF. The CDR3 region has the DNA TGTGCCAGCAGCTTATCTCCAGCGGGGTGGCGGGAGCTGTTTTTT.

DNA for the CDR3: TGTGCCAGCGCCACGTCTGCAACTCCCCTCCACTTT. Residues: CASATSATPLHF. This chain links TRBV2 with TRBJ1-6; the D is unclear. V was cut by 8 bases and J by 13 bases, with 15 bases left in between. Germline V gene sequence: CDR1 SNHLY, CDR2 FYNNEI. This CDR3 is built from 12 residues. Full variable domain (missing parts from reference TRBV2 and TRBJ1-6): EPEVTQTPSHQVTQMGQEVILRCVPISNHLYFYWYRQILGQKVEFLVSFYNNEISEKSEIFDDQFSVERPDGSNFTLKIRSTKLEDSAMYFCASATSATPLHFGNGTRLTVT.

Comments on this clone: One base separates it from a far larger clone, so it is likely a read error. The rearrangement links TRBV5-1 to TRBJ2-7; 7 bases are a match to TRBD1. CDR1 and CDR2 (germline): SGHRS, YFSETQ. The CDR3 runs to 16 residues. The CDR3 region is CSSSGQVTTHSYEQYF. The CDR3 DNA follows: TGCTCCAGCAGCGGACAGGTTACGACCCATTCCTACGAGCAGTACTTC.

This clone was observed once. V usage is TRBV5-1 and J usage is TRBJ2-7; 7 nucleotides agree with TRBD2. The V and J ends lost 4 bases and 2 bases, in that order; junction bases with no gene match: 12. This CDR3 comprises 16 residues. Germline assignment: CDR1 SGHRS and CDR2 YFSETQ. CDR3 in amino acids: CASSPGVAGDTYEQYF. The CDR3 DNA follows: TGCGCCAGCAGCCCGGGAGTAGCGGGTGACACCTACGAGCAGTACTTC.

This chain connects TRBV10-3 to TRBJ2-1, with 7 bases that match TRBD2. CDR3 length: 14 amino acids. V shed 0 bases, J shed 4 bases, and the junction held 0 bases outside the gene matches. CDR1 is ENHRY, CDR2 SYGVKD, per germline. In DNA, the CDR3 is TGTGCCATCAGTGAGTCTAGCGGGTACAATGAGCAGTTCTTC. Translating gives CAISESSGYNEQFF.

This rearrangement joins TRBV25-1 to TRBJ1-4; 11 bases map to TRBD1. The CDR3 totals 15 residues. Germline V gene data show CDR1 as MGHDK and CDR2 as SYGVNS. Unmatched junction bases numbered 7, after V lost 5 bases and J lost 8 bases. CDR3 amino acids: CASSTPGQGGEKLFF. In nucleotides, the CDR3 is TGTGCCAGCAGTACTCCGGGACAGGGGGGAGAAAAACTGTTTTTT.

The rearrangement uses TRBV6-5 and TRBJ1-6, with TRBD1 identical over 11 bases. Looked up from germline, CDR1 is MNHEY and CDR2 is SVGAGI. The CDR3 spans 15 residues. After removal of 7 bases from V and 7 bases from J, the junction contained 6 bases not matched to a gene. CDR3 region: CASIGQGAKNSPLHF. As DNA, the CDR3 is TGTGCCAGCATCGGACAGGGGGCAAAAAATTCACCCCTCCACTTT.

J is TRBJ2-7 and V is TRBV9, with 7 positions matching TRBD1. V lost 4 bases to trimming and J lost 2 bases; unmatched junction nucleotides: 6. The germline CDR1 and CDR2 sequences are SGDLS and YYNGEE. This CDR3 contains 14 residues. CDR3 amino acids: CASSSDRRAYEQYF. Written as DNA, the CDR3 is TGTGCCAGCAGCTCGGACAGGCGAGCCTACGAGCAGTACTTC.

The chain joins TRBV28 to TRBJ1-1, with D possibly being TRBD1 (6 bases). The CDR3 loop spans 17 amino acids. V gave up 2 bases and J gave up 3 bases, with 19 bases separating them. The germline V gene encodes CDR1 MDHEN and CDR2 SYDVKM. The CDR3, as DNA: TGTGCCAGCAGTTTACAACCTACAGGGAATCGGGACACTGAAGCTTTCTTT. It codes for CASSLQPTGNRDTEAFF.

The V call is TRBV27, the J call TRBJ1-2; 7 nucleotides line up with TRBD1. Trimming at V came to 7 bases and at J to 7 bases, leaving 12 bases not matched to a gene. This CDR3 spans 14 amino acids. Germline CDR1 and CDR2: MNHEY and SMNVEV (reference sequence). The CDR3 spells CASTSDRLTGGYTF. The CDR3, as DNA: TGTGCCAGCACCTCGGACAGGCTGACTGGTGGCTACACCTTC.

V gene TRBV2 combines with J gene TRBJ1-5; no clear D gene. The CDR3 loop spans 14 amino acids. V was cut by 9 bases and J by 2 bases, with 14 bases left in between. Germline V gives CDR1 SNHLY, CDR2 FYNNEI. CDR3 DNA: TGTGCCAGTCGCGACAATGTGGGCAATCAGCCCCAGCATTTT. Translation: CASRDNVGNQPQHF.

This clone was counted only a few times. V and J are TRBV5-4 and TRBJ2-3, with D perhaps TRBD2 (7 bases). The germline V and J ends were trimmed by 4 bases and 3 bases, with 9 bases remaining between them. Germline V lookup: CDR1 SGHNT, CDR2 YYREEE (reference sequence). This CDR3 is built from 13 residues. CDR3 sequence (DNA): TGTGCCAGCAGCGGGGGGGCAACAGATACGCAGTATTTT. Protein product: CASSGGATDTQYF.

CDR3 coding DNA: TGTGCTAGTGGTTTAAACTCCGGGACAGGAGCCACCGGGGAGCTGTTTTTT. Its protein product is CASGLNSGTGATGELFF. V is TRBV12-5 and J is TRBJ2-2; 8 bases match TRBD1. Per germline, CDR1 LGHNT and CDR2 FRNRAP. Trimming cost V 3 bases and J 4 bases; bases outside gene matches: 10. CDR3 length: 17 amino acids.

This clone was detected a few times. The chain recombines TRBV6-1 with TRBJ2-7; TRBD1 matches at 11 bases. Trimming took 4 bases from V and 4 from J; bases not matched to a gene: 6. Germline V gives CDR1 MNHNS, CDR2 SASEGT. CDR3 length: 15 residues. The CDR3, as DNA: TGTGCCAGCAGTGTCGGGACAGGGGGGGTTTACGAGCAGTACTTC. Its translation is CASSVGTGGVYEQYF.

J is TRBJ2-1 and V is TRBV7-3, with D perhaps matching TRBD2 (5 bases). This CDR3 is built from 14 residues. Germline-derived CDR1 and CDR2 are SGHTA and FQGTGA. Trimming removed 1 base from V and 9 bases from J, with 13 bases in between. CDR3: CASSLMGESGEQFF. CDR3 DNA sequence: TGTGCCAGCAGCTTAATGGGTGAAAGCGGTGAGCAGTTCTTC.

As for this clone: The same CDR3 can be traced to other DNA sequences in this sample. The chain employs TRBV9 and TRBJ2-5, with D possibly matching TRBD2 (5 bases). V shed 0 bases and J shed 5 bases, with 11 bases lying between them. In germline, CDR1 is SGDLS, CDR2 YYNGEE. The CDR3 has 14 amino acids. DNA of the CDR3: TGTGCCAGCAGCGTAGGTGCCGGGAAGGAGACCCAGTACTTC. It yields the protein CASSVGAGKETQYF.